This TCR beta chain was documented in a study of vaccination effects on CD4 cells after COVID-19. Overall study context: Antigen-specific CD4+ T cells were expanded with viral peptide pools in the ViraFEST assay before sequencing. Of the BNT162b2 and mRNA-1273 vaccines, participants received two doses of one or the other.

In regard to this clone: Antigen specificity is unknown.

Trimming removed 4 bases at V and 3 bases at J, with 14 bases between. The CDR3 extends over 15 amino acids. CDR1 is KGHSH, CDR2 LQKENI, per germline. Study-wide points: Cross-reactivity with common cold coronaviruses was shown by only 1 of 255 vaccine-induced clones in healthy vaccinees. Missing from the study were early post-infection timepoints, and its convalescent patients were few.

Some clones are missing from TCRdb's copy, which holds only in-frame ones; the method was immunoSEQ multiplex PCR. The sample holds 65,000 to 80,000 clones, about 74% seen once. Researchers isolated CD4+ T cells once approximately eleven days of culture had elapsed. The sequence was collected from a human donor who received a COVID-19 vaccine. The source was CD4+ T cells from PBMCs cultured without peptide, collected before COVID-19 vaccination. The gene calls are TRBV18 and TRBJ2-3, with D possibly matching TRBD1 (6 bases). The CDR3 protein is CASSLTGPGTDTQYF. The CDR3 DNA follows: TGTGCCAGCTCACTCACAGGGCCAGGGACAGATACGCAGTATTTT.